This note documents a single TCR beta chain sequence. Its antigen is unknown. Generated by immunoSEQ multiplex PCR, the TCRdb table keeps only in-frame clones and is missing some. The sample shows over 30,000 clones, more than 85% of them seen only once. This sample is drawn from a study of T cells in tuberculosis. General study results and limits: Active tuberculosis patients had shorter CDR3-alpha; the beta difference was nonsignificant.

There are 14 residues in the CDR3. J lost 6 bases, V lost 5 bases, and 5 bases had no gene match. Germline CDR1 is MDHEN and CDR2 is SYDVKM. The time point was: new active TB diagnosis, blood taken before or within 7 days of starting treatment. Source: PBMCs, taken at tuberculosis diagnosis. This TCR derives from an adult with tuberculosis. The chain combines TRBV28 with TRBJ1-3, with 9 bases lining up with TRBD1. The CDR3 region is CASSGWTGVNTIYF. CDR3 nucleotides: TGTGCCAGCAGTGGATGGACAGGGGTAAACACCATATATTTT.